What follows are 26 T cell receptor beta chains derived from one specimen sequenced in a study of blood T cell repertoires in COVID-19. Repertoires were generated with immunoSEQ multiplex PCR, while TCRdb's copy carries only in-frame clones and drops some. The sample lists 200,000 to 300,000 clones; approximately 90% were seen once. Sequencing was done on a sample of peripheral blood. The receptors here all came from a man aged 55 to 70 who had recovered from COVID-19.

The rearrangement links TRBV27 to TRBJ1-5; 7 nucleotides agree with TRBD1. CDR3 length equals 17 residues. Losses at the gene ends were 0 bases for V and 4 bases for J; bases not matched to a gene: 9. Germline lookup yields CDR1 MNHEY and CDR2 SMNVEV (reference sequence). CDR3: CASSLSMGQRVNQPQHF. Written as DNA, the CDR3 is TGTGCCAGCAGTTTATCGATGGGACAGAGGGTTAATCAGCCCCAGCATTTT.

The chain links TRBV7-3 to TRBJ2-5; 9 nucleotides agree with TRBD1. The germline V gene has CDR1 SGHTA and CDR2 FQGTGA. The CDR3 is 15 amino acids. Losses at the gene ends were 5 bases for V and 5 bases for J; bases not matched to a gene: 9. The DNA of the CDR3 is TGTGCCAGCAGCCCGAGGGGACAGGGCAGGGAGACCCAGTACTTC. Protein sequence: CASSPRGQGRETQYF. The full variable domain, its missing parts supplied by reference TRBV7-3 and TRBJ2-5, is GAGVSQTPSNKVTEKGKYVELRCDPISGHTALYWYRQSLGQGPEFLIYFQGTGAADDSGLPNDRFFAVRPEGSVSTLKIQRTERGDSAVYLCASSPRGQGRETQYFGPGTRLLVL.

The rearrangement joins TRBV10-3 to TRBJ2-1, with a possible D match to TRBD1 (6 bases). The germline gives CDR1 ENHRY, CDR2 SYGVKD. V was pared by 5 bases and J by 5 bases, with 10 bases between. CDR3 length: 13 residues. Here the CDR3 reads CAISLDRNNEQFF. The CDR3 DNA reads TGTGCCATCAGTCTTGACAGGAACAATGAGCAGTTCTTC.

The chain employs TRBV7-8 and TRBJ2-2, with D possibly TRBD2 on 7 matching bases. This CDR3 is 17 amino acids long. Per the germline V gene, CDR1 is SGHVS and CDR2 is FQNEAQ. V was trimmed by 5 bases and J by 5 bases, leaving 21 bases between them. The CDR3 coding sequence is TGTGCCAGCAGCCCACGGACTAGAGGGGGGGATACCGGGGAGCTGTTTTTT. It translates to CASSPRTRGGDTGELFF.

J is TRBJ2-7 and V is TRBV5-6; 11 nucleotides line up with TRBD2. CDR1 SGHDT and CDR2 YYEEEE come from the germline V gene. CDR3 size: 13 residues. The V gene end was trimmed by 6 bases and the J gene end by 5 bases; junction bases not matched to a gene: 4. The CDR3 loop reads CASKLAGVDEQYF. The DNA for the CDR3 is TGTGCCAGCAAACTAGCGGGGGTCGACGAGCAGTACTTC.

This chain uses TRBV9 with TRBJ2-3; 9 nucleotides align to TRBD1. Looked up from germline, CDR1 is SGDLS and CDR2 is YYNGEE. The CDR3 covers 17 residues. The V and J ends lost 4 bases and 4 bases, in that order; junction bases with no gene match: 13. CDR3 bases: TGTGCCAGCAGCCTAAGCACGGGACAGGGTCGTCCAGATACGCAGTATTTT. It translates to CASSLSTGQGRPDTQYF.

The rearrangement uses TRBV9 and TRBJ2-3; D call uncertain. Germline loops: CDR1 SGDLS, CDR2 YYNGEE. This CDR3 has 15 residues. V lost 4 bases, J lost 4 bases, and 16 bases lay in between. This CDR3 is CASSPPQRLADTQYF. The CDR3 DNA reads as TGTGCCAGCAGCCCCCCTCAGCGTCTTGCAGATACGCAGTATTTT.

The chain carries TRBV6-5 and TRBJ1-2; 7 nucleotides agree with TRBD1. The ends lost 5 bases at V and 4 bases at J; junction bases unmatched: 10. Per the germline V gene, CDR1 is MNHEY and CDR2 is SVGAGI. The CDR3 consists of 15 residues. The CDR3 loop reads CASSKTGKVGYGYTF. The CDR3 coding sequence is TGTGCCAGCAGTAAGACAGGGAAGGTGGGCTATGGCTACACCTTC.

This clone has a handful of counts. The chain couples TRBV9 to TRBJ2-2; D possibly corresponds to TRBD1 (5 bases). Germline assignment: CDR1 SGDLS and CDR2 YYNGEE. The germline V and J ends were trimmed by 3 bases and 1 base, with 13 bases remaining between them. The CDR3 sequence is 16 residues long. The CDR3 reads CASSADIFLNTGELFF. The CDR3 region has the DNA TGTGCCAGCAGCGCGGACATATTCCTGAACACCGGGGAGCTGTTTTTT. Complete variable domain (other parts from reference TRBV9 and TRBJ2-2): DSGVTQTPKHLITATGQRVTLRCSPRSGDLSVYWYQQSLDQGLQFLIQYYNGEERAKGNILERFSAQQFPDLHSELNLSSLELGDSALYFCASSADIFLNTGELFFGEGSRLTVL.

The V call is TRBV5-1, the J call TRBJ2-1; tentatively, D is TRBD2 (5 bases). In germline, CDR1 is SGHRS, CDR2 YFSETQ. Trimming took 6 bases from V and 9 from J, leaving 22 bases between them. The CDR3 loop spans 15 amino acids. CDR3 in amino acids: CASIPSGMSSGEQFF. The CDR3 nucleotides read TGCGCCAGCATCCCCTCGGGGATGTCGTCAGGTGAGCAGTTCTTC.

This clone occurred once. The chain carries TRBV5-5 and TRBJ2-5; unclear D gene. Germline CDR1 is SGHKS and CDR2 is YYEKEE (reference sequence). Trimming pared 4 bases from V and 3 bases from J, leaving 13 bases between. CDR3 length: 14 residues. CDR3 amino acids: CASSHFQVEETQYF. The CDR3 DNA reads as TGTGCCAGCAGCCACTTTCAGGTGGAAGAGACCCAGTACTTC.

The chain has TRBV6-6 and TRBJ1-4; no clear D. V dropped 5 bases and J dropped 12 bases, with 13 bases sitting between them. The germline CDR1 and CDR2 sequences are MNHNY and SVGAGI (reference sequence). The CDR3 has 12 amino acids. CDR3 loop: CASSPGNRQLFF. The CDR3 DNA follows: TGTGCCAGCAGTCCGGGGAACAGACAACTGTTTTTT.

V and J are TRBV9 and TRBJ1-2; 8 nucleotides line up with TRBD1. V was clipped by 0 bases and J by 8 bases; unmatched bases: 3. Germline values: CDR1 SGDLS, CDR2 YYNGEE. The CDR3 is made up of 13 amino acids. CDR3 in DNA: TGTGCCAGCAGCGTAGCGACAGGGGCCGGCTACACCTTC. Its translation: CASSVATGAGYTF.

This chain connects TRBV5-6 to TRBJ2-7; possible D gene TRBD1, 6 bases. The germline V gene encodes CDR1 SGHDT and CDR2 YYEEEE. V gave up 4 bases and J gave up 2 bases, with 19 bases separating them. This CDR3 has 16 residues. This CDR3 reads CASSRYRESETYEQYF. The CDR3 region has the DNA TGTGCCAGCAGCAGATACAGGGAATCGGAGACCTACGAGCAGTACTTC.

The chain recombines TRBV5-4 with TRBJ1-2, with 12 positions matching TRBD1. The germline gives CDR1 SGHNT, CDR2 YYREEE (reference sequence). This CDR3 comprises 15 residues. With V trimmed by 3 bases and J by 8 bases, 8 bases remained unmatched. The CDR3 DNA follows: TGTGCCAGCAGCTCCGGGACAGGGGGCGCTCACGGCTACACCTTC. Its protein is CASSSGTGGAHGYTF.

The J gene is TRBJ2-3, the V gene TRBV19; 12 nucleotides agree with TRBD2. The CDR3 contains 14 residues. Germline CDR1 and CDR2: LNHDA and SQIVND (reference sequence). The J segment lost 4 bases and the V segment lost 7 bases, leaving 3 bases of the junction unmatched. CDR3 loop: CASIGLAGPDTQYF. DNA of the CDR3: TGTGCCAGTATCGGACTAGCGGGGCCAGATACGCAGTATTTT.

CDR3 nucleotides: TGTGCCAGCAGCACCAGGGGAGTTGGGGGCTACACCTTC. It codes for CASSTRGVGGYTF. V usage is TRBV7-9 and J usage is TRBJ1-2; D is perhaps TRBD1 (6 bases). CDR3 length: 13 amino acids. The germline V gene encodes CDR1 SEHNR and CDR2 FQNEAQ (reference sequence). The V end lost 5 bases, the J end lost 8 bases, and 15 bases lay between the germline ends.

This chain uses TRBV5-5 with TRBJ1-3, with no clear D. V was pared by 0 bases and J by 4 bases, with 11 bases between. The CDR3 has 15 residues. Germline CDR1 and CDR2: SGHKS and YYEKEE (reference sequence). In DNA form, the CDR3 reads TGTGCCAGCAGCTTGGAAGCATCCTCCGGAAACACCATATATTTT. Translated, it gives CASSLEASSGNTIYF.

This chain joins TRBV2 and TRBJ1-5; D gene ambiguous. Germline V CDR1 and CDR2: SNHLY, FYNNEI. Deletions cut 5 bases from V and 4 bases from J, with 9 bases between. The CDR3 runs to 13 residues. The CDR3 protein is CASSKTENQPQHF. The DNA for the CDR3 is TGTGCCAGCAGTAAAACAGAAAATCAGCCCCAGCATTTT.

About this clone itself: This CDR3 is also generated by other DNA sequences in the sample. The chain uses TRBV9 and TRBJ2-2, with TRBD2 as a possible D gene (6 bases). CDR1 SGDLS and CDR2 YYNGEE come from the germline V gene. This CDR3 is 14 amino acids long. Deletions cut 2 bases from V and 3 bases from J, with 8 bases between. The CDR3 region has the DNA TGTGCCAGCAGCGTTGGCGGGGACACCGGGGAGCTGTTTTTT. Translating gives CASSVGGDTGELFF.

Only one count was recorded for this clone. The gene calls are TRBV5-4 and TRBJ2-7, with TRBD1 as a possible D gene (6 bases). Per germline, CDR1 SGHNT and CDR2 YYREEE (reference sequence). The CDR3 runs to 15 residues. V lost 2 bases, J lost 0 bases, and 12 bases lay in between. The CDR3 bases are TGTGCCAGCAGCTTCGATCCCAGGGGCTCCTACGAGCAGTACTTC. Translated, it gives CASSFDPRGSYEQYF.

The chain is built from TRBV23-1 and TRBJ2-3, with TRBD1 matching 9 bases. TRBV23-1 is reported as an ORF; its role is uncertain. With V trimmed by 4 bases and J by 6 bases, 8 bases remained unmatched. This CDR3 is built from 15 residues. In nucleotides, the CDR3 is TGCGCCAGCAGTCCGAAAGGACAGGGGTCGGATACGCAGTATTTT. Protein sequence: CASSPKGQGSDTQYF.

This rearrangement joins TRBV6-1 to TRBJ1-5, with D unclear. Germline assignment: CDR1 MNHNS and CDR2 SASEGT. The CDR3 loop spans 17 amino acids. Trimming shortened V by 4 bases and J by 0 bases, and 16 bases separated the two germline ends. This CDR3 is CASSVASTGHSNQPQHF. DNA for the CDR3: TGTGCCAGCAGTGTCGCGTCTACTGGTCATAGCAATCAGCCCCAGCATTTT.

This chain connects TRBV7-7 to TRBJ2-1; 12 bases map to TRBD2. There are 17 residues in the CDR3. The J segment lost 9 bases and the V segment lost 3 bases, leaving 12 bases of the junction unmatched. Germline V CDR1 and CDR2: SSHAT, FNYEAQ (reference sequence). CDR3 loop: CASSLGPSGGAFSEQFF. In nucleotides, the CDR3 is TGTGCCAGCAGCTTGGGCCCTAGCGGGGGGGCCTTTAGTGAGCAGTTCTTC.

There are a few counts of this clone. The V and J genes are TRBV12-3 or TRBV12-4 and TRBJ1-2; weak D call: TRBD1 (6 bases). V lost 6 bases, J lost 7 bases, and 15 bases lay in between. The CDR3 covers 13 residues. CDR3 in amino acids: CASRSTGIGGYTF. The DNA for the CDR3 is TGTGCCAGCAGGTCAACAGGGATAGGTGGCTACACCTTC.

This rearrangement joins TRBV3-1 (or the pseudogene TRBV3-2) to TRBJ2-7; no clear D. Per the germline V gene, CDR1 is LGHDT and CDR2 is YNNKEL (reference sequence). The germline V and J ends were trimmed by 4 bases and 0 bases, with 4 bases remaining between them. There are 12 residues in the CDR3. The DNA for the CDR3 is TGTGCCAGCAGCCCTAACTCCTACGAGCAGTACTTC. Translating it yields CASSPNSYEQYF.